The following is a T cell receptor beta chain sequence with its context. The source of the sample is a study of T cell clusters in autoimmune cytopenias. This CDR3 is built from 15 residues. In germline, CDR1 is MNHNY, CDR2 SVGAGI (reference sequence). TRB was amplified by touch-down multiplex PCR, primer pools A and B combined. TCRdb reprocessed the multiplex PCR reads and stores each CDR3 protein as one record, lacking DNA. The specimen's table records nearly 15,000 distinct CDR3 sequences. Some 39,000 genome equivalents of blood DNA were amplified for TRB. Another study also made use of these data, one on T cell repertoires in aging, cancer and after chemotherapy.

Sequences were obtained from peripheral blood. The origin of this receptor is a human donor in good health. The rearrangement uses TRBV6-6 and TRBJ2-2; the D call from TCRdb, TRBD1, cannot be confirmed without DNA. CDR3 in amino acids: CASANGGGYTGELFF.